The TCR beta chain under discussion was sequenced for a study of blood T cell repertoires in COVID-19. About the study: Whether acute or convalescent, the COVID-19 samples came from the United States, Italy and Spain. In each case, the material was cDNA or gDNA derived from T cells, B-cell-depleted T cells, or PBMCs.

Source study methods: From reference gene primer amplification, estimates of nucleated cell counts were derived. Sequencing used immunoSEQ multiplex PCR; TCRdb keeps in-frame clones, though not all of them. That table furnishes V, J and clone size, whereas the DNA furnished D and trimming. The profile covers about 49,000 clones, with 81% appearing a single time and more than 20% taken by the ten largest. V lost 3 bases to trimming and J lost 8 bases, with 15 bases between them. Germline loops: CDR1 SGDLS, CDR2 YYNGEE. The CDR3 sequence is 15 residues long. The origin of this receptor is a woman older than 75 with COVID-19, enrolled during active disease. This chain uses TRBV9 with TRBJ1-6, with D maybe TRBD1 (5 bases). Sequencing used peripheral blood. For the CDR3, the DNA is TGTGCCAGCAGCGCCGGTGGGGGGACGGATTCACCCCTCCACTTT. Its translation is CASSAGGGTDSPLHF. The full variable domain, its missing parts supplied by reference TRBV9 and TRBJ1-6, is DSGVTQTPKHLITATGQRVTLRCSPRSGDLSVYWYQQSLDQGLQFLIQYYNGEERAKGNILERFSAQQFPDLHSELNLSSLELGDSALYFCASSAGGGTDSPLHFGNGTRLTVT.